This T cell receptor beta chain appears in the sequencing data of a study of blood T cells in healthy people across ages. Points from the study as a whole: TCR beta diversity per million T cells fell roughly linearly with age.

Peripheral blood was drawn, roughly 10 milliliters per donor. There are a few counts of this clonotype. Its specificity is unknown. CDR3 length: 15 residues. Germline CDR1 MNHEY, CDR2 SVGAGI. Trimming pared 0 bases from V and 3 bases from J, leaving 6 bases between. Then a second PCR, running about 6 to 12 cycles, was carried out with a sample-barcoded 5' primer and a J-beta primer mix. MiXCR, applied by TCRdb to the 5' RACE reads, yields one record per CDR3 protein. Among some 1.8 million distinct CDR3 sequences, about two fifths were seen once, and the ten largest hold around 23%. The genes are TRBV6-5 and TRBJ2-6; unclear D gene. This receptor was identified in a human donor in good health. Sequenced: blood. CDR3: CASSYSPYGANVLTF. The CDR3 nucleotides are TGTGCCAGCAGTTACTCGCCATATGGGGCCAACGTCCTGACTTTC.